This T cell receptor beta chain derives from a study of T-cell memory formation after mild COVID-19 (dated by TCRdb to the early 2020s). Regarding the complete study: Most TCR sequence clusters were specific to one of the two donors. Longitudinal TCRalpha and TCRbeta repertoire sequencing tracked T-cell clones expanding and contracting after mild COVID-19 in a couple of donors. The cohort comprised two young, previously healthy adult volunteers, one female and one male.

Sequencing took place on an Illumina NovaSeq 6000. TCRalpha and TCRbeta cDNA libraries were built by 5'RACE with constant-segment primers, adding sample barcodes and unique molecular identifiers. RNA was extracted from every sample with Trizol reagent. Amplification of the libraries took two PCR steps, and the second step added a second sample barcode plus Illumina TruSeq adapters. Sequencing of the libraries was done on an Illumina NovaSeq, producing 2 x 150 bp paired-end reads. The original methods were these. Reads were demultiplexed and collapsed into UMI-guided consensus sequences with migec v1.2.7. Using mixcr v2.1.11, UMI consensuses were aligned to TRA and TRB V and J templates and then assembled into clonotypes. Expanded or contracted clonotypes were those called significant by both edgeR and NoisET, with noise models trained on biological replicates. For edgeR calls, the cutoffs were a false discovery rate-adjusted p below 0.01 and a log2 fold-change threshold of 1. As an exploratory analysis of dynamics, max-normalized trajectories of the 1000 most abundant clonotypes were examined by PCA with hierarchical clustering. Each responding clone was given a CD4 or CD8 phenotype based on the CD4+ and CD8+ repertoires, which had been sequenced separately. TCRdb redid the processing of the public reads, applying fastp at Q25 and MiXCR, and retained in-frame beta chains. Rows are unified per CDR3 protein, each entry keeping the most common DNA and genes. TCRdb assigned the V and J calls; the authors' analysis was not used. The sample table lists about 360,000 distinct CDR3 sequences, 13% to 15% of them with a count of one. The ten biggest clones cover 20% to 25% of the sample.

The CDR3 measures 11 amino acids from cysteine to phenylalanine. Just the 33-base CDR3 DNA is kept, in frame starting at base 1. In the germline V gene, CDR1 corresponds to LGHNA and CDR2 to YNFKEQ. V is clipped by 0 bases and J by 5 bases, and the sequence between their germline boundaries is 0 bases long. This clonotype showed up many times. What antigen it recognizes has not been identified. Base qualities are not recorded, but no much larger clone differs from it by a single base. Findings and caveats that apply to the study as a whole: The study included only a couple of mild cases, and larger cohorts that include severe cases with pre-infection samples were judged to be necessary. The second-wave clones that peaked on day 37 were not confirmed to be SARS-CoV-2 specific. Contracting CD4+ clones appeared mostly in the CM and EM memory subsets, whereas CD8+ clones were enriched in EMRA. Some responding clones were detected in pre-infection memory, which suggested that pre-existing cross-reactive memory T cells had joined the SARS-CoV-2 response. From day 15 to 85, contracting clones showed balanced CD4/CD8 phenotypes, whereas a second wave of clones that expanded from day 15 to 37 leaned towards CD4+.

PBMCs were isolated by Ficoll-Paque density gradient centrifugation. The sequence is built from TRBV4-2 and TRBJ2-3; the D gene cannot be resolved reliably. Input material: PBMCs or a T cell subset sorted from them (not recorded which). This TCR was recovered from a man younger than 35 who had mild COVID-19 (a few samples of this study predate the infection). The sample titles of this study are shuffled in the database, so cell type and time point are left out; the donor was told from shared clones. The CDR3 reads CASSQEDTQYF. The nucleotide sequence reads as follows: TGTGCCAGCAGCCAAGAAGATACGCAGTATTTT.